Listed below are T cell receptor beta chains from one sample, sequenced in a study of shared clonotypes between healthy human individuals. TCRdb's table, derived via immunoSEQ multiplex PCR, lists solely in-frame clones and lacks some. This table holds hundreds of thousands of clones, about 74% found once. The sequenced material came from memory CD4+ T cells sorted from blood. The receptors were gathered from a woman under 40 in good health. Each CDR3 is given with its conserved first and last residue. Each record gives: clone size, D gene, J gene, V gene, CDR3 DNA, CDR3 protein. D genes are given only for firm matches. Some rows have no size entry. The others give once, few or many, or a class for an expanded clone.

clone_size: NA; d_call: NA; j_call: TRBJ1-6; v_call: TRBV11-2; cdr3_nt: TGTGCCAGCAGCTTATCAAGCTCCTATAATTCACCCCTCCACTTT; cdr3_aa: CASSLSSSYNSPLHF
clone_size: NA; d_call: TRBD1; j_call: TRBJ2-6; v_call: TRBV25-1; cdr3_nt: TGTGCCAGCAGCAGGGGGCCCCTGTTGGGCGTCCTGACTTTC; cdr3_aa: CASSRGPLLGVLTF
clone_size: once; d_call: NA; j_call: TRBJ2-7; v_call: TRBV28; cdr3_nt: TGTGCCAGCAGGTCGGCTTTAAGGGCCGGGTACGAGCAGTACTTC; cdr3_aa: CASRSALRAGYEQYF
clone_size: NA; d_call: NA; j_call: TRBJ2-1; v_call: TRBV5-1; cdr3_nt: TGCGCCAGCAGCCCCGACTACCCGGGCTACAATGAGCAGTTCTTC; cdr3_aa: CASSPDYPGYNEQFF
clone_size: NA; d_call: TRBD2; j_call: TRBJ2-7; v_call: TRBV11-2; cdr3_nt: TGTGCCAGCAGCGCGGGAGCGGGGGGACTCTACGAGCAGTACTTC; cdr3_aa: CASSAGAGGLYEQYF
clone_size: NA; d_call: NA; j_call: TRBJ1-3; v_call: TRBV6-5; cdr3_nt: TGTGCCAGCTTGGGTAGCAGAAACACCATATATTTT; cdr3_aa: CASLGSRNTIYF
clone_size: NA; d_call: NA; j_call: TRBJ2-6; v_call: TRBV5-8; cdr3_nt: TGTGCCAGCAGCTTCCTGATCTCTGGGGCCAACGTCCTGACTTTC; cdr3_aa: CASSFLISGANVLTF
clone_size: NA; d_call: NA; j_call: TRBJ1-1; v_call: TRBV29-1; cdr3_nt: TGCAGCGTTGTGGGGGGGGTCCCAAGGCCCACTGAAGCTTTCTTT; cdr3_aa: CSVVGGVPRPTEAFF
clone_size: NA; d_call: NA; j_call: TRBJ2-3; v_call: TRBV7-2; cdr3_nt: TGTGCCAGCAGCTCGGGCCTAAACACAGATACGCAGTATTTT; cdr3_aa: CASSSGLNTDTQYF
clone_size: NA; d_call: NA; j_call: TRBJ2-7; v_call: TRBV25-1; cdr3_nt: TGTGCCAGCAGTGAGCCCTCATCGGGGGCGAAGGCCTACGAGCAGTACTTC; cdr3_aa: CASSEPSSGAKAYEQYF